The 28 T cell receptor beta chains listed next were all sequenced from one sample in a study of CD8 T cells in ankylosing spondylitis (TCRdb year 2017). Beyond this particular receptor, the publication reports: Blood from ankylosing spondylitis patients appeared to be characterized by a TCR beta motif composed of about eight highly homologous amino acid variants.

Library creation used 5' RACE. The run used an Illumina HiSeq 2500. In-frame beta chains were kept once TCRdb had trimmed the public reads at Q25 with fastp and called clones with MiXCR. Rows merge per CDR3 protein into single entries with the most common DNA and genes. The sample table shows 700,000 or so distinct CDR3 sequences, and under 20% are seen once. The top ten constitute 15% to 20% of the sample. The antigens for these receptors are not known. Sequencing used blood, either unsorted or a sorted T cell fraction (not recorded which). All receptors derive from a male donor with ankylosing spondylitis.

V is TRBV29-1 and J is TRBJ1-2; D is unresolved. CDR1 SQVTM and CDR2 ANQGSEA come from the germline V gene. The CDR3 has 12 amino acids. Trimming left V 3 bases short and J 8 bases short, with 13 bases between. The CDR3 DNA follows: TGCAGCGTTGAGAAGGCGGGGAGAGGCTACACCTTC. Translated, it gives CSVEKAGRGYTF. Supplemented by reference TRBV29-1 and TRBJ1-2, the full variable domain reads SAVISQKPSRDICQRGTSLTIQCQVDSQVTMMFWYRQQPGQSLTLIATANQGSEATYESGFVIDKFPISRPNLTFSTLTVSNMSPEDSSIYLCSVEKAGRGYTFGSGTRLTVV.

V gene TRBV6-1 combines with J gene TRBJ1-1, with TRBD1 identical over 8 bases. V was clipped by 7 bases and J by 5 bases; unmatched bases: 9. The CDR3 totals 14 residues. CDR1 MNHNS and CDR2 SASEGT come from the germline V gene. CDR3 protein: CASTQSRGLTEAFF. The CDR3 coding sequence is TGTGCCAGCACCCAGAGCAGGGGGCTAACTGAAGCTTTCTTT.

A few counts support this clonotype. V usage is TRBV12-3 or TRBV12-4 and J usage is TRBJ2-2, with 9 bases aligning to TRBD1. The CDR3 totals 15 residues. After removal of 5 bases from V and 4 bases from J, the junction contained 5 bases not matched to a gene. The CDR3 DNA sequence: TGTGCCAGCAGTACGCGACAGGGGGGCACCGGGGAGCTGTTTTTT. Translated: CASSTRQGGTGELFF.

In its sample, this clonotype was seen many times. This chain connects TRBV5-1 to TRBJ2-1; weak D call: TRBD2 (5 bases). This CDR3 is 15 amino acids long. Germline V gene sequence: CDR1 SGHRS, CDR2 YFSETQ. Trimming stripped 2 bases from V and 1 base from J, with 10 bases between. CDR3 loop: CASSFSGPSYNEQFF. CDR3 bases: TGCGCCAGCAGCTTCAGCGGTCCTTCCTACAATGAGCAGTTCTTC.

The chain is built from TRBV7-3 and TRBJ1-1; a possible D gene is TRBD1 (6 bases). The CDR3 has 13 amino acids. In germline, CDR1 is SGHTA, CDR2 FQGTGA. Deletions cut 5 bases from V and 4 bases from J, with 11 bases between. This CDR3 reads CASSVQGSTEAFF. The DNA of the CDR3 is TGTGCCAGCAGCGTCCAGGGGAGCACTGAAGCTTTCTTT.

The V gene is TRBV7-9, the J gene TRBJ2-5, with 7 bases fitting TRBD2. Germline V gene lookup returns CDR1 SEHNR and CDR2 FQNEAQ (reference sequence). CDR3 length: 14 residues. V was pared by 5 bases and J by 5 bases, with 8 bases of the junction left unmatched. The DNA for the CDR3 is TGTGCCAGCAGCACGAGGGAGGGAGCGGAGACCCAGTACTTC. This encodes CASSTREGAETQYF.

The chain carries TRBV12-3 or TRBV12-4 and TRBJ2-2; TRBD2 agrees at 12 bases. CDR3 size: 16 residues. Trimming took 6 bases from V and 6 from J; bases not matched to a gene: 8. Here the CDR3 DNA reads TGTGCCAGCAGCTCCCTAGCGGGAGGGCCCCCCGGGGAGCTGTTTTTT. It translates to CASSSLAGGPPGELFF.

Only a few counts were recorded for this clonotype. V usage is TRBV27 and J usage is TRBJ2-4, with D perhaps TRBD1 or TRBD2 (5 bases each). This CDR3 spans 17 amino acids. Trimming left V 4 bases short and J 3 bases short, with 19 bases between. CDR1 and CDR2 from the germline V gene are MNHEY and SMNVEV (reference sequence). The CDR3 bases are TGTGCCAGCAGTTGGGGGAATGAACAAAGGGACAAAAACATTCAGTACTTC. Its protein is CASSWGNEQRDKNIQYF.

The gene calls are TRBV13 and TRBJ2-7, with 10 bases matching TRBD1. CDR3 length: 16 amino acids. J gave up 2 bases and V 3 bases, and 7 bases lay outside the gene matches. CDR1 is PRHDT, CDR2 FYEKMQ, per germline (reference sequence). CDR3 in DNA: TGTGCCAGCAGCTTTCAGACAGGGGGCATCCCCTACGAGCAGTACTTC. Translated, it gives CASSFQTGGIPYEQYF.

This clonotype was picked up a small number of times. The chain joins TRBV5-1 to TRBJ2-1, with TRBD2 identical over 12 bases. Per the germline V gene, CDR1 is SGHRS and CDR2 is YFSETQ. The trim removed 3 bases at V and 3 bases at J, leaving 4 bases unmatched. The CDR3 loop spans 16 amino acids. For the CDR3, the DNA is TGCGCCAGCAGCTGGACTAGCGGGACCATCTACAATGAGCAGTTCTTC. It encodes CASSWTSGTIYNEQFF. The variable domain in full, with the rest retrieved from reference TRBV5-1 and TRBJ2-1, is KAGVTQTPRYLIKTRGQQVTLSCSPISGHRSVSWYQQTPGQGLQFLFEYFSETQRNKGNFPGRFSGRQFSNSRSEMNVSTLELGDSALYLCASSWTSGTIYNEQFFGPGTRLTVL.

The chain has TRBV12-3 or TRBV12-4 and TRBJ2-1; 7 bases are a match to TRBD1. The V gene end was trimmed by 7 bases and the J gene end by 7 bases; junction bases not matched to a gene: 7. The CDR3 consists of 13 residues. The CDR3 DNA follows: TGTGCCAGCAATAGGGGGCCCATGAATGAGCAGTTCTTC. Its translation is CASNRGPMNEQFF.

This clonotype came up a few times. The genes are TRBV6-1 and TRBJ2-7; D possibly corresponds to TRBD2 (6 bases). The CDR3 has 13 residues. Germline CDR1 is MNHNS and CDR2 is SASEGT. V dropped 7 bases and J dropped 6 bases, with 16 bases sitting between them. The CDR3, as DNA: TGTGCCAGCACCGGTACTGACGGGAGCGAGCAGTACTTC. This translates into CASTGTDGSEQYF.

This clonotype was seen at least ten times. The rearrangement joins TRBV5-1 to TRBJ2-3, with D tentatively TRBD1 (5 bases). V dropped 3 bases and J dropped 5 bases, with 10 bases sitting between them. This CDR3 contains 13 residues. Germline V gene sequence: CDR1 SGHRS, CDR2 YFSETQ. In DNA, the CDR3 is TGCGCCAGCAGCTACTTAGACAGAGATACGCAGTATTTT. Protein product: CASSYLDRDTQYF.

The sample holds a few counts of this clonotype. The rearrangement links TRBV19 to TRBJ1-1, with D maybe TRBD1 (6 bases). The V and J ends lost 6 bases and 0 bases respectively, with 11 bases between them. This CDR3 has 14 residues. Germline-derived CDR1 and CDR2 are LNHDA and SQIVND (reference sequence). CDR3 in amino acids: CASRLGHMNTEAFF. The CDR3 DNA is TGTGCCAGTAGGCTGGGACACATGAACACTGAAGCTTTCTTT.

This clonotype was found many times. This sequence joins TRBV5-1 and TRBJ2-7; 8 positions agree with TRBD1. This CDR3 comprises 12 residues. Per the germline V gene, CDR1 is SGHRS and CDR2 is YFSETQ. The J segment lost 4 bases and the V segment lost 5 bases, leaving 2 bases of the junction unmatched. CDR3 sequence reads: CASRQGVYEQYF. The CDR3 coding sequence is TGCGCCAGCAGACAGGGGGTGTACGAGCAGTACTTC.

In its sample, this clonotype was seen a few times. This sequence joins TRBV12-3 or TRBV12-4 and TRBJ2-1; D possibly corresponds to TRBD2 (7 bases). V lost 6 bases to trimming and J lost 0 bases, with 15 bases between them. The CDR3 covers 16 residues. In DNA form, the CDR3 reads TGTGCCAGCAGCCTCGGGGGGCTCGCCTCCTACAATGAGCAGTTCTTC. This sequence encodes CASSLGGLASYNEQFF.

The genes are TRBV5-1 and TRBJ2-7; tentatively, D is TRBD1 (6 bases). Trimming left V 4 bases short and J 1 base short, with 12 bases between. The CDR3 sequence is 14 residues long. CDR1 and CDR2 from the germline V gene are SGHRS and YFSETQ. This chain's CDR3 is CASSAPGTSYEQYF. Written as DNA, the CDR3 is TGCGCCAGCAGCGCTCCCGGGACATCCTACGAGCAGTACTTC.

In this sample, this clonotype turned up a few times. The chain carries TRBV4-1 and TRBJ2-1; a possible D gene is TRBD1 (5 bases). The V gene's germline CDR1 is MGHRA and CDR2 YSYEKL. There are 15 residues in the CDR3. With 2 bases removed from V and 5 bases from J, the gap between germline ends came to 13 bases. CDR3 sequence: CASSQHSSGNNEQFF. CDR3 DNA sequence: TGCGCCAGCAGCCAACACTCCTCAGGGAACAATGAGCAGTTCTTC.

J is TRBJ1-1 and V is TRBV3-1, with D possibly TRBD1 on 5 matching bases. CDR3 length equals 15 residues. Trimming pared 0 bases from V and 4 bases from J, leaving 12 bases between. In germline, CDR1 is LGHDT, CDR2 YNNKEL (reference sequence). CDR3 in amino acids: CASSQETGGSTEAFF. CDR3 in DNA: TGTGCCAGCAGCCAAGAAACGGGGGGGAGCACTGAAGCTTTCTTT.

The chain joins TRBV6-1 to TRBJ1-5; D remains ambiguous. Between the trimmed V and J ends, which lost 6 bases and 6 bases, there was a span of 21 bases. Germline loops: CDR1 MNHNS, CDR2 SASEGT. The CDR3 spans 16 residues. The CDR3 loop reads CASRDAGFPTGQPQHF. CDR3 nucleotides: TGTGCCAGCAGAGACGCGGGGTTCCCGACGGGTCAGCCCCAGCATTTT.

This clonotype has at least ten counts. V gene TRBV7-2 combines with J gene TRBJ2-1; 11 bases agree with TRBD1. CDR1 is SGHTA and CDR2 is FQGNSA in the germline V gene. Losses at the gene ends were 5 bases for V and 8 bases for J; bases not matched to a gene: 11. The CDR3 totals 16 residues. CDR3 DNA: TGTGCCAGCAGCACTATCAGGACAGGGGGCGACTATGAGCAGTTCTTC. It yields the protein CASSTIRTGGDYEQFF.

This clonotype has just a few counts. The rearrangement joins TRBV2 to TRBJ2-1; D gene unclear. There are 14 residues in the CDR3. The germline V gene has CDR1 SNHLY and CDR2 FYNNEI. Deletions cut 2 bases from V and 1 base from J, with 6 bases between. DNA for the CDR3: TGTGCCAGCAGTGAACAGCGATCCTACAATGAGCAGTTCTTC. This translates into CASSEQRSYNEQFF.

This clonotype was picked up a small number of times. The chain links TRBV27 to TRBJ1-5; D is unclear. V lost 4 bases, J lost 5 bases, and 15 bases lay in between. Per germline, CDR1 MNHEY and CDR2 SMNVEV (reference sequence). The CDR3 extends over 15 amino acids. CDR3 nucleotide sequence: TGTGCCAGCAGTTCCGGGGAGGGCTGGGATCAGCCCCAGCATTTT. Translated, it gives CASSSGEGWDQPQHF.

The J gene is TRBJ1-1, the V gene TRBV25-1; 8 nucleotides agree with TRBD1. V was pared by 4 bases and J by 0 bases, with 4 bases of the junction left unmatched. Germline loops: CDR1 MGHDK, CDR2 SYGVNS. This CDR3 has 15 amino acids. In DNA form, the CDR3 reads TGTGCCAGCAGTGGGACAGGGCCCATGAACACTGAAGCTTTCTTT. It is translated as CASSGTGPMNTEAFF.

This clonotype was counted only a few times. The V call is TRBV9, the J call TRBJ1-4; D call uncertain. This CDR3 is built from 16 residues. V lost 1 base and J 0 bases, leaving 10 bases between the germline ends. CDR1 is SGDLS, CDR2 YYNGEE, per germline. The DNA of the CDR3 is TGTGCCAGCAGCGTAACCCCAGATGCAACTAATGAAAAACTGTTTTTT. This sequence encodes CASSVTPDATNEKLFF.

The chain joins TRBV25-1 to TRBJ2-3; 15 bases agree with TRBD2. CDR3 length equals 17 residues. Germline lookup yields CDR1 MGHDK and CDR2 SYGVNS. The trim removed 2 bases at V and 6 bases at J, leaving 6 bases unmatched. The CDR3 is CASSERTSGGARDTQYF. The CDR3 nucleotides are TGTGCCAGCAGTGAACGGACTAGCGGGGGGGCCAGGGATACGCAGTATTTT.

This clonotype came up a few times. The CDR3 bases are TGTGCCAGCGGTAGCGGGAGTTCCAGTGAGCAGTTCTTC. It is translated as CASGSGSSSEQFF. The chain uses TRBV7-3 and TRBJ2-1, with TRBD2 identical over 9 bases. Germline CDR1 SGHTA, CDR2 FQGTGA. V lost 8 bases, J lost 9 bases, and 8 bases stayed unmatched. This CDR3 has 13 amino acids.

The J gene is TRBJ2-1, the V gene TRBV6-2 or TRBV6-3; 13 nucleotides agree with TRBD2. The CDR3 runs 16 residues. The J segment lost 3 bases and the V segment lost 5 bases, leaving 4 bases of the junction unmatched. Germline assignment: CDR1 MNHEY and CDR2 SVGEGT. The CDR3 sequence is CASSHRTSGSYNEQFF. CDR3 nucleotide sequence: TGTGCCAGCAGTCACAGGACTAGCGGGAGCTACAATGAGCAGTTCTTC.